This TCR beta chain was captured by sequencing in a study of blood T cell repertoires in COVID-19. Study summary: Acute-phase and convalescent COVID-19 samples originated in the United States, Italy and Spain.

Repertoires were generated with immunoSEQ multiplex PCR, while TCRdb's copy carries only in-frame clones and drops some. Of 200,000 to 250,000 clones in the sample, about 87% are singletons; the top ten hold roughly 6.3%. The sequence came from a woman younger than 45 with COVID-19, enrolled during active disease. Sample: peripheral blood.

DNA for the CDR3: TGTGCCAGTCACCCCCGTGCGACAACTAACTATGGCTACACCTTC. Translation: CASHPRATTNYGYTF. The V and J genes are TRBV19 and TRBJ1-2; unclear D gene. Germline V gives CDR1 LNHDA, CDR2 SQIVND (reference sequence). The CDR3 sequence is 15 residues long. V was cut by 8 bases and J by 0 bases, with 16 bases left in between.